The T cell receptor (beta chain) described here comes from a study of spatial heterogeneity in lung cancer. For the study at large: Around 68 TRACERx patients with early, untreated non-small cell lung cancer donated samples. Raw reads contained each unique TCR and UMI combination more than ten times on average. General study points: Ubiquitous expanded tumor TCRs showed up in blood more at resection than follow-up.

This clonotype was seen only a few times. Its antigen is still unknown. The J segment lost 8 bases and the V segment lost 4 bases, leaving 7 bases of the junction unmatched. This CDR3 is 13 amino acids long. Germline values: CDR1 MNHEY, CDR2 SVGEGT. TCRdb passed the 5' RACE reads through MiXCR, listing each CDR3 protein once. The table includes 20,000 or so distinct CDR3 sequences, over 8% detected once. Time point in this sample: blood at routine non-recurrence follow-up after resection. Whole RNA obtained from tumor, nontumor lung or frozen PBMC underwent sequencing without sorting. The chain combines TRBV6-2 or TRBV6-3 with TRBJ1-1, with TRBD1 identical over 7 bases. The origin of this receptor is a female donor with early-stage non-small cell lung cancer. Sequencing used PBMCs, obtained at follow-up. CDR3 residues: CASSSQGVGEAFF. CDR3 DNA sequence: TGTGCCAGCAGTTCTCAGGGGGTTGGAGAAGCTTTCTTT.